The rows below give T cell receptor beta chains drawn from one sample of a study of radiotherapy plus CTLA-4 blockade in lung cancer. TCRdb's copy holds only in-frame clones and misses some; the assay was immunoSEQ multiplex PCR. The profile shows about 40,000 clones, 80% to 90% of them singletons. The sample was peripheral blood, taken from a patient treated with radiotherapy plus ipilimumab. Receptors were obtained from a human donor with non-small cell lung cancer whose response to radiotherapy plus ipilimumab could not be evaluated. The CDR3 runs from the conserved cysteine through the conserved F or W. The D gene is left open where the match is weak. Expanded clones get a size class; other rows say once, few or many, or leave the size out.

cdr3_aa: CASKDSLNGREYF
cdr3_nt: TGTGCCAGCAAAGACAGCTTAAACGGGAGGGAGTACTTC
d_call: TRBD2
cdr3_length: 13
clone_size: few
v_call: TRBV2
j_call: TRBJ2-7

cdr3_aa: CASSFQGLRNSPLHF
cdr3_nt: TGTGCCAGCAGTTTTCAGGGTCTGAGGAATTCACCCCTCCACTTT
d_call: -
cdr3_length: 15
clone_size: -
v_call: TRBV2
j_call: TRBJ1-6

cdr3_aa: CASSVDPGGRGDTQYF
cdr3_nt: TGTGCCAGCAGCGTAGACCCCGGCGGGAGGGGAGATACGCAGTATTTT
d_call: TRBD2
cdr3_length: 16
clone_size: -
v_call: TRBV9
j_call: TRBJ2-3

cdr3_aa: CASSFSSESYEQYF
cdr3_nt: TGTGCCAGCTCCTTTTCTTCTGAGTCCTACGAGCAGTACTTC
d_call: -
cdr3_length: 14
clone_size: -
v_call: TRBV2
j_call: TRBJ2-7

cdr3_aa: CASSENGLKSPLHF
cdr3_nt: TGTGCCAGCAGTGAAAACGGTCTCAAATCACCCCTCCACTTT
d_call: -
cdr3_length: 14
clone_size: few
v_call: TRBV6-1
j_call: TRBJ1-6

cdr3_aa: CASSLGTGVGGNTIYF
cdr3_nt: TGTGCCAGCAGCTTAGGGACAGGGGTTGGAGGAAACACCATATATTTT
d_call: TRBD1
cdr3_length: 16
clone_size: -
v_call: TRBV7-9
j_call: TRBJ1-3

cdr3_aa: CASRKTGVSGGTQYF
cdr3_nt: TGTGCCAGCAGAAAGACAGGGGTGTCAGGAGGTACGCAGTATTTT
d_call: TRBD1
cdr3_length: 15
clone_size: -
v_call: TRBV7-2
j_call: TRBJ2-3

cdr3_aa: CASSPLFF
cdr3_nt: TGTGCCAGCAGCCCCCTTTTCTTT
d_call: -
cdr3_length: 8
clone_size: -
v_call: TRBV9
j_call: TRBJ1-1

cdr3_aa: CASSPARGGELFF
cdr3_nt: TGTGCCAGCAGCCCGGCCAGGGGCGGGGAGCTGTTTTTT
d_call: -
cdr3_length: 13
clone_size: once
v_call: TRBV27
j_call: TRBJ2-2

cdr3_aa: CASSLYGGGLNEQFF
cdr3_nt: TGCGCCAGCAGCTTGTATGGGGGGGGCCTTAATGAGCAGTTCTTC
d_call: -
cdr3_length: 15
clone_size: few
v_call: TRBV5-1
j_call: TRBJ2-1

cdr3_aa: CASSEGRGSYNEQFF
cdr3_nt: TGCGCCAGCAGTGAGGGCAGGGGATCCTACAATGAGCAGTTCTTC
d_call: -
cdr3_length: 15
clone_size: -
v_call: TRBV10-1
j_call: TRBJ2-1

cdr3_aa: CASSVGGSSDNEQFF
cdr3_nt: TGTGCCAGCAGCGTAGGCGGGAGTAGTGACAATGAGCAGTTCTTC
d_call: TRBD2
cdr3_length: 15
clone_size: -
v_call: TRBV9
j_call: TRBJ2-1

cdr3_aa: CASSPPRGSGYGYTF
cdr3_nt: TGTGCCAGCTCACCTCCAAGGGGATCAGGGTATGGCTACACCTTC
d_call: -
cdr3_length: 15
clone_size: once
v_call: TRBV18
j_call: TRBJ1-2

cdr3_aa: CASSGGPHEQFF
cdr3_nt: TGCGCCAGCAGTGGAGGCCCACATGAGCAGTTCTTC
d_call: -
cdr3_length: 12
clone_size: -
v_call: TRBV10-1
j_call: TRBJ2-1

cdr3_aa: CASRPGQGRTNYGYTF
cdr3_nt: TGTGCCAGCAGGCCGGGACAGGGTAGGACTAACTATGGCTACACCTTC
d_call: TRBD1
cdr3_length: 16
clone_size: few
v_call: TRBV5-4
j_call: TRBJ1-2

cdr3_aa: CASSYSGQGQALHF
cdr3_nt: TGTGCCAGCAGTTACTCGGGTCAGGGTCAAGCCCTCCACTTT
d_call: -
cdr3_length: 14
clone_size: -
v_call: TRBV6-5
j_call: TRBJ1-6

cdr3_aa: CASSRSGGSEKLFF
cdr3_nt: TGTGCCAGCAGCCGATCCGGGGGGAGTGAAAAACTGTTTTTT
d_call: -
cdr3_length: 14
clone_size: once
v_call: TRBV7-9
j_call: TRBJ1-4

cdr3_aa: CASSLSRAEQFF
cdr3_nt: TGCGCCAGCAGCCTGTCTAGAGCTGAGCAGTTCTTC
d_call: -
cdr3_length: 12
clone_size: -
v_call: TRBV5-1
j_call: TRBJ2-1

cdr3_aa: CASSLGGTSGNNEQFF
cdr3_nt: TGCGCCAGCAGCTTGGGAGGGACTAGCGGTAACAATGAGCAGTTCTTC
d_call: TRBD2
cdr3_length: 16
clone_size: -
v_call: TRBV5-1
j_call: TRBJ2-1

cdr3_aa: CASSPSGRAFWETQYF
cdr3_nt: TGCGCCAGCAGTCCTAGCGGGAGGGCCTTTTGGGAGACCCAGTACTTC
d_call: TRBD2
cdr3_length: 16
clone_size: -
v_call: TRBV5-1
j_call: TRBJ2-5

cdr3_aa: CASPSTGGSSYNEQFF
cdr3_nt: TGTGCCAGCCCCTCGACGGGGGGGAGCTCCTACAATGAGCAGTTCTTC
d_call: TRBD2
cdr3_length: 16
clone_size: -
v_call: TRBV28
j_call: TRBJ2-1

cdr3_aa: CASSPPGTAYEQYF
cdr3_nt: TGTGCCAGCAGCCCTCCCGGGACAGCCTACGAGCAGTACTTC
d_call: TRBD1
cdr3_length: 14
clone_size: -
v_call: TRBV6-5
j_call: TRBJ2-7

cdr3_aa: CASRNTGGSGANVLTF
cdr3_nt: TGTGCCAGCAGGAACACAGGGGGCTCTGGGGCCAACGTCCTGACTTTC
d_call: TRBD1
cdr3_length: 16
clone_size: few
v_call: TRBV2
j_call: TRBJ2-6

cdr3_aa: CASSLGEGGAFF
cdr3_nt: TGTGCCAGCAGCTTGGGGGAGGGAGGAGCTTTCTTT
d_call: -
cdr3_length: 12
clone_size: -
v_call: TRBV5-5
j_call: TRBJ1-1

cdr3_aa: CASRRGGANVLTF
cdr3_nt: TGTGCCTCCCGGCGGGGAGGGGCCAACGTCCTGACTTTC
d_call: -
cdr3_length: 13
clone_size: once
v_call: TRBV2
j_call: TRBJ2-6

cdr3_aa: CAASGSSVGIYEQYF
cdr3_nt: TGTGCGGCTAGCGGGAGTAGTGTCGGCATATACGAGCAGTACTTC
d_call: TRBD2
cdr3_length: 15
clone_size: once
v_call: TRBV28
j_call: TRBJ2-7

cdr3_aa: CASSFLTGAAYEQYF
cdr3_nt: TGTGCCAGCAGCTTTCTAACAGGGGCAGCCTACGAGCAGTACTTC
d_call: TRBD1
cdr3_length: 15
clone_size: -
v_call: TRBV7-9
j_call: TRBJ2-7

cdr3_aa: CASSPTGTSGSGEQFF
cdr3_nt: TGTGCCAGTAGTCCCACGGGGACTAGCGGGAGTGGTGAGCAGTTCTTC
d_call: TRBD2
cdr3_length: 16
clone_size: -
v_call: TRBV19
j_call: TRBJ2-1

cdr3_aa: CAISEGQGVGTQYF
cdr3_nt: TGTGCCATCAGTGAGGGACAGGGAGTAGGGACCCAGTACTTC
d_call: TRBD1
cdr3_length: 14
clone_size: -
v_call: TRBV10-3
j_call: TRBJ2-5

cdr3_aa: CASSLALAGANEQFF
cdr3_nt: TGTGCCAGCAGCTTGGCGCTAGCGGGAGCCAATGAGCAGTTCTTC
d_call: TRBD2
cdr3_length: 15
clone_size: -
v_call: TRBV5-6
j_call: TRBJ2-1

cdr3_aa: CASSEPDPGSHRGDYGYTF
cdr3_nt: TGTGCCAGCAGTGAGCCCGACCCCGGGAGCCACAGGGGAGACTATGGCTACACCTTC
d_call: TRBD1
cdr3_length: 19
clone_size: once
v_call: TRBV6-1
j_call: TRBJ1-2

cdr3_aa: CASSPRQGEIYGYTF
cdr3_nt: TGCGCCAGCAGCCCCCGGCAGGGCGAGATTTATGGCTACACCTTC
d_call: -
cdr3_length: 15
clone_size: -
v_call: TRBV4-3
j_call: TRBJ1-2

cdr3_aa: CASSLEAGGGQPQHF
cdr3_nt: TGTGCCAGCAGCTTGGAGGCGGGGGGCGGGCAGCCCCAGCATTTT
d_call: -
cdr3_length: 15
clone_size: -
v_call: TRBV5-5
j_call: TRBJ1-5

cdr3_aa: CASSMGQNTEAFF
cdr3_nt: TGTGCCAGCTCAATGGGACAGAACACTGAAGCTTTCTTT
d_call: -
cdr3_length: 13
clone_size: -
v_call: TRBV18
j_call: TRBJ1-1

cdr3_aa: CASSYDSIGTVFF
cdr3_nt: TGTGCCAGCAGCTATGACAGTATTGGTACTGTTTTCTTT
d_call: -
cdr3_length: 13
clone_size: -
v_call: TRBV27
j_call: TRBJ1-1

cdr3_aa: CASSTGQGFGEQYF
cdr3_nt: TGTGCCAGCAGCACCGGACAGGGATTCGGCGAGCAGTACTTC
d_call: TRBD1
cdr3_length: 14
clone_size: -
v_call: TRBV13
j_call: TRBJ2-7

cdr3_aa: CASSIGNGETYEQYF
cdr3_nt: TGTGCCAGTAGTATAGGGAACGGGGAGACCTACGAGCAGTACTTC
d_call: -
cdr3_length: 15
clone_size: -
v_call: TRBV19
j_call: TRBJ2-7

cdr3_aa: CATSRDLGAGANVLTF
cdr3_nt: TGTGCCACCAGCAGAGATTTGGGGGCCGGGGCCAACGTCCTGACTTTC
d_call: -
cdr3_length: 16
clone_size: -
v_call: TRBV15
j_call: TRBJ2-6

cdr3_aa: CASTGLARGTLIDRQYF
cdr3_nt: TGCGCCAGCACTGGGTTGGCCCGCGGGACCCTAATTGATAGGCAGTATTTT
d_call: -
cdr3_length: 17
clone_size: few
v_call: TRBV4-1
j_call: TRBJ2-3

cdr3_aa: CASSSTSGGAGETQYF
cdr3_nt: TGTGCCAGCAGCTCGACTAGCGGGGGGGCCGGGGAGACCCAGTACTTC
d_call: TRBD2
cdr3_length: 16
clone_size: -
v_call: TRBV5-4
j_call: TRBJ2-5

cdr3_aa: CASSPYQRADTQYF
cdr3_nt: TGTGCCAGCAGCCCATACCAGAGGGCAGATACGCAGTATTTT
d_call: -
cdr3_length: 14
clone_size: -
v_call: TRBV7-2
j_call: TRBJ2-3

cdr3_aa: CASSWAPATEAFF
cdr3_nt: TGTGCCAGCAGTTGGGCCCCCGCCACTGAAGCTTTCTTT
d_call: -
cdr3_length: 13
clone_size: -
v_call: TRBV27
j_call: TRBJ1-1

cdr3_aa: CASKGQGFLEQFF
cdr3_nt: TGTGCCAGCAAGGGACAGGGGTTCTTGGAGCAGTTCTTC
d_call: TRBD1
cdr3_length: 13
clone_size: -
v_call: TRBV2
j_call: TRBJ2-1

cdr3_aa: CATLAGGSTDTQYF
cdr3_nt: TGTGCCACCTTAGCGGGAGGAAGCACAGATACGCAGTATTTT
d_call: TRBD2
cdr3_length: 14
clone_size: -
v_call: TRBV2
j_call: TRBJ2-3

cdr3_aa: CASSSPIQRGLVYEQYF
cdr3_nt: TGTGCCAGCTCCAGCCCAATCCAGCGGGGGCTCGTCTACGAGCAGTACTTC
d_call: TRBD2
cdr3_length: 17
clone_size: -
v_call: TRBV18
j_call: TRBJ2-7

cdr3_aa: CASSQEGAGGNEQFF
cdr3_nt: TGCGCCAGCAGCCAAGAGGGAGCGGGGGGTAATGAGCAGTTCTTC
d_call: TRBD2
cdr3_length: 15
clone_size: -
v_call: TRBV4-1
j_call: TRBJ2-1

cdr3_aa: CASSRTGVVTDTQYF
cdr3_nt: TGTGCCAGCAGCCGGACAGGGGTTGTCACAGATACGCAGTATTTT
d_call: TRBD1
cdr3_length: 15
clone_size: many
v_call: TRBV7-9
j_call: TRBJ2-3

cdr3_aa: CASSEGSGFSQPQHF
cdr3_nt: TGTGCCAGCAGTGAGGGCAGCGGTTTTAGTCAGCCCCAGCATTTT
d_call: -
cdr3_length: 15
clone_size: -
v_call: TRBV25-1
j_call: TRBJ1-5